Described below is a single T cell receptor beta chain sequence and its context. What it binds is not known. This entry comes from a study of T cells after yellow fever vaccination. Study-wide background: Fractions containing few cells were prepared with SMART-Seq v4 Ultra Low Input. General observations from the study: Abundant bulk-population clonotypes could contaminate the FACS-sorted repertoires.

Losses at the gene ends were 2 bases for V and 4 bases for J; bases not matched to a gene: 5. Per germline, CDR1 SGHRS and CDR2 YFSETQ. The CDR3 totals 16 residues. By 5'RACE template switching, TCR cDNA was produced, with a universal primer site and UMIs added in the process. TCRdb reprocessed the 5' RACE reads via MiXCR and lists one record per CDR3 protein. The sample has some 300,000 distinct CDR3 sequences, roughly 10% seen once; the top ten hold about 3.3%. The sequencing here drew on CD4+ T cells sorted from PBMCs, taken 45 days after the yellow fever booster vaccination. This chain connects TRBV5-1 to TRBJ2-3; 12 bases match TRBD2. This receptor was taken from a man in his late teens or twenties who received the YFV17D yellow fever vaccine. CDR3 loop: CASSFLPSGGADTQYF. The DNA for the CDR3 is TGCGCCAGCAGCTTCCTCCCTAGCGGGGGGGCAGATACGCAGTATTTT.